What follows are 23 T cell receptor beta chains derived from one specimen sequenced in a study of cytomegalovirus exposure and HLA in healthy donors. PCR used 60 Vbeta primers and 13 Jbeta primers. Clones were read by immunoSEQ multiplex PCR, and TCRdb kept only the in-frame ones, dropping some. The data hold about 160,000 clones, with more than 80% observed a single time. The sequencing input was PBMCs. All receptors come from a male donor in good health and CMV-seronegative.

The chain is built from TRBV19 and TRBJ2-5, with D perhaps TRBD2 (6 bases). Per the germline V gene, CDR1 is LNHDA and CDR2 is SQIVND (reference sequence). Trimming stripped 6 bases from V and 0 bases from J, with 8 bases between. The CDR3 sequence is 13 residues long. The CDR3 bases are TGTGCCAGTAGCGGGGGACACCAAGAGACCCAGTACTTC. It specifies CASSGGHQETQYF.

The chain links TRBV13 to TRBJ2-7; D gene unclear. This CDR3 is built from 13 residues. Germline lookup yields CDR1 PRHDT and CDR2 FYEKMQ (reference sequence). V shed 2 bases and J shed 5 bases, with 10 bases lying between them. The CDR3 is CASSLSLTHEQYF. Here the CDR3 DNA reads TGTGCCAGCAGCTTAAGCCTCACCCACGAGCAGTACTTC.

The V call is TRBV27, the J call TRBJ2-4; perhaps TRBD1 as D (6 bases). From germline, CDR1 is MNHEY and CDR2 SMNVEV (reference sequence). The CDR3 consists of 14 residues. The ends were cut back, 3 bases at V and 6 bases at J, with 12 bases in the middle. The CDR3 DNA is TGTGCCAGCAGTTTCCCAGGGGCCCTAAACATTCAGTACTTC. Protein: CASSFPGALNIQYF.

V gene TRBV28 combines with J gene TRBJ2-2, with 7 positions matching TRBD1. CDR3 length: 15 amino acids. Germline CDR1 and CDR2: MDHEN and SYDVKM. V shed 6 bases and J 1 base; nucleotides not matched to a gene: 5. The CDR3 DNA reads TGTGCCAGCAGCCTGCGGACAGGGAACACCGGGGAGCTGTTTTTT. Translation gives CASSLRTGNTGELFF.

The chain is built from TRBV18 and TRBJ2-3; 9 bases match TRBD1. V gave up 6 bases and J gave up 3 bases; unmatched junction bases: 1. The germline CDR1 and CDR2 sequences are KGHSH and LQKENI. The CDR3 sequence is 13 residues long. The CDR3 is CASSGQGTDTQYF. CDR3 nucleotide sequence: TGTGCCAGCTCGGGACAGGGAACAGATACGCAGTATTTT. The whole variable domain, filled in from reference TRBV18 and TRBJ2-3, reads NAGVMQNPRHLVRRRGQEARLRCSPMKGHSHVYWYRQLPEEGLKFMVYLQKENIIDESGMPKERFSAEFPKEGPSILRIQQVVRGDSAAYFCASSGQGTDTQYFGPGTRLTVL.

This rearrangement joins TRBV5-1 to TRBJ2-1; D is uncertain. V shed 5 bases and J shed 1 base, with 7 bases lying between them. Germline V gene sequence: CDR1 SGHRS, CDR2 YFSETQ. The CDR3 has 13 amino acids. DNA of the CDR3: TGCGCCAGCAGGATACAGTCCTACAATGAGCAGTTCTTC. Amino acid sequence: CASRIQSYNEQFF.

The chain carries TRBV5-5 and TRBJ2-5; D not certain. CDR1 SGHKS and CDR2 YYEKEE come from the germline V gene (reference sequence). This CDR3 is built from 13 residues. V lost 2 bases, J lost 1 base, and 6 bases lay in between. CDR3 bases: TGTGCCAGCAGCTTACACCCCCAAGAGACCCAGTACTTC. It yields the protein CASSLHPQETQYF.

The J gene is TRBJ2-1, the V gene TRBV19; no reliable D call. The germline V gene has CDR1 LNHDA and CDR2 SQIVND (reference sequence). CDR3 length: 13 amino acids. V was pared by 10 bases and J by 6 bases, with 16 bases between. The CDR3 DNA sequence: TGTGCCACGACGAGGATTGGAATCAATGAGCAGTTCTTC. Its translation is CATTRIGINEQFF.

The rearrangement uses TRBV19 and TRBJ1-2; D gene uncertain. Per the germline V gene, CDR1 is LNHDA and CDR2 is SQIVND (reference sequence). The CDR3 spans 13 residues. V lost 3 bases and J lost 5, with 10 bases in between. DNA for the CDR3: TGTGCCAGTAGTATGATCGACTCTTATGGCTACACCTTC. As protein: CASSMIDSYGYTF.

The chain joins TRBV9 to TRBJ2-7, with TRBD1 matching 9 bases. Germline CDR1 reads SGDLS; CDR2 reads YYNGEE. The V segment lost 2 bases and the J segment 2 bases; nucleotides outside the gene matches: 5. The CDR3 is 15 amino acids. The CDR3 is CASSVGQGTTYEQYF. Here the CDR3 DNA reads TGTGCCAGCAGCGTTGGACAGGGGACCACCTACGAGCAGTACTTC. Using reference TRBV9 and TRBJ2-7 for the parts outside the CDR3, the full variable domain is DSGVTQTPKHLITATGQRVTLRCSPRSGDLSVYWYQQSLDQGLQFLIQYYNGEERAKGNILERFSAQQFPDLHSELNLSSLELGDSALYFCASSVGQGTTYEQYFGPGTRLTVT.

The chain has TRBV9 and TRBJ2-5; no reliable D call. Looked up from germline, CDR1 is SGDLS and CDR2 is YYNGEE. V lost 0 bases to trimming and J lost 1 base, with 13 bases between them. The CDR3 consists of 16 residues. The CDR3 nucleotides are TGTGCCAGCAGCGTAGGAGGCCAAACGATCCAAGAGACCCAGTACTTC. Translated: CASSVGGQTIQETQYF.

This sequence joins TRBV27 and TRBJ1-1, with TRBD1 matching over 10 bases. The CDR3 spans 16 residues. Trimming at V came to 5 bases and at J to 0 bases, leaving 6 bases not matched to a gene. Germline V gene data show CDR1 as MNHEY and CDR2 as SMNVEV (reference sequence). In DNA form, the CDR3 reads TGTGCCAGCAGTCCGTGGGACAGGGGACTGAACACTGAAGCTTTCTTT. Residues: CASSPWDRGLNTEAFF.

The chain is built from TRBV5-1 and TRBJ2-7; D remains unclear. V shed 5 bases and J shed 7 bases, with 4 bases lying between them. CDR3 length: 9 residues. Germline-derived CDR1 and CDR2 are SGHRS and YFSETQ. CDR3 amino acids: CASRREQYF. Written as DNA, the CDR3 is TGCGCCAGCAGGCGGGAGCAGTACTTC.

In nucleotides, the CDR3 is TGTGCCAGCAGCTTGAGTGGCGAGCAGTACTTC. Its protein is CASSLSGEQYF. The chain recombines TRBV7-2 with TRBJ2-7; D ambiguous. The CDR3 runs 11 residues. Germline assignment: CDR1 SGHTA and CDR2 FQGNSA. Trimming left V 3 bases short and J 6 bases short, with 6 bases between.

The chain is built from TRBV30 and TRBJ1-2; no definite D call. V lost 8 bases and J lost 4, with 17 bases in between. CDR1 and CDR2 from the germline V gene are GTSNPN and SVGIG (reference sequence). This CDR3 region has 13 residues. In DNA, the CDR3 is TGTGCCGAGTCCCCCCAACAGTCCTATGGCTACACCTTC. This codes for CAESPQQSYGYTF.

The chain is built from TRBV6-5 and TRBJ2-1; no clear D gene. The CDR3 covers 11 residues. V was trimmed by 8 bases and J by 7 bases, leaving 9 bases between them. The V gene's germline CDR1 is MNHEY and CDR2 SVGAGI. CDR3: CASFFRNEQFF. DNA of the CDR3: TGTGCCAGCTTTTTCCGGAATGAGCAGTTCTTC.

The V gene is TRBV6-6, the J gene TRBJ2-2; maybe TRBD2 (5 bases). V gave up 0 bases and J gave up 0 bases, with 8 bases separating them. This CDR3 is built from 16 residues. Germline CDR1 reads MNHNY; CDR2 reads SVGAGI (reference sequence). For the CDR3, the DNA is TGTGCCAGCAGTTACTCGCCGGGGACGAACACCGGGGAGCTGTTTTTT. Its protein product is CASSYSPGTNTGELFF.

The J gene is TRBJ2-3, the V gene TRBV5-1; 12 nucleotides match TRBD2. Germline V CDR1 and CDR2: SGHRS, YFSETQ. The CDR3 sequence is 16 residues long. V lost 3 bases to trimming and J lost 6 bases; unmatched junction nucleotides: 8. CDR3 amino acids: CASSSRPSGGADTQYF. In DNA form, the CDR3 reads TGCGCCAGCAGCTCTAGGCCTAGCGGGGGGGCCGATACGCAGTATTTT.

This clone was counted between two and nine times. The chain combines TRBV29-1 with TRBJ1-1; no firm D call. CDR1 is SQVTM, CDR2 ANQGSEA, per germline. Between the trimmed V and J ends, which lost 6 bases and 1 base, there was a span of 12 bases. This CDR3 is 13 amino acids long. Here the CDR3 reads CSVAINRNTEAFF. The DNA of the CDR3 is TGCAGCGTCGCAATAAACAGGAACACTGAAGCTTTCTTT.

The CDR3: CASSLVGTSGGADTQYF. Written as DNA, the CDR3 is TGCGCCAGCAGCTTGGTCGGGACTAGCGGCGGAGCAGATACGCAGTATTTT. The V and J genes are TRBV5-1 and TRBJ2-3, with TRBD2 matching over 11 bases. V was pared by 0 bases and J by 4 bases, with 7 bases of the junction left unmatched. The germline V gene encodes CDR1 SGHRS and CDR2 YFSETQ. The CDR3 runs 17 residues.

This sequence joins TRBV7-2 and TRBJ2-3; 10 bases line up with TRBD2. The CDR3 is made up of 16 amino acids. Germline loops: CDR1 SGHTA, CDR2 FQGNSA. V lost 3 bases and J lost 3; bases outside the gene matches: 6. The CDR3 DNA reads as TGTGCCAGCAGCTTCGCTAGCGGGGGAGGAACAGATACGCAGTATTTT. This encodes CASSFASGGGTDTQYF.

V and J are TRBV5-4 and TRBJ2-2, with 10 bases that match TRBD1. CDR3 length equals 15 residues. With V trimmed by 5 bases and J by 4 bases, 5 bases remained unmatched. Germline loops: CDR1 SGHNT, CDR2 YYREEE (reference sequence). The CDR3 sequence: CASRRDRGVTGELFF. DNA of the CDR3: TGTGCCAGCAGAAGGGACAGGGGAGTCACCGGGGAGCTGTTTTTT.

V usage is TRBV6-5 and J usage is TRBJ2-7; TRBD2 matches 9 bases. CDR1 is MNHEY and CDR2 is SVGAGI in the germline V gene. The CDR3 has 14 amino acids. Unmatched junction bases numbered 8, after V lost 2 bases and J lost 9 bases. The CDR3 sequence is CASSYGLAGRRQYF. Here the CDR3 DNA reads TGTGCCAGCAGTTACGGTCTAGCGGGAAGAAGGCAGTACTTC.